This T cell receptor beta chain was obtained from a study of T cells in Graves' hyperthyroidism and ophthalmopathy. Findings of the study overall: A 13 V-J signature model discriminated ophthalmopathy versus stable hyperthyroidism. Blood shared most expanded thyroid clonotypes above 0.001.

The CDR3 spans 13 residues. Of note for this clonotype: Its antigen is unknown. An end of the junction does not agree with germline; a read error may underlie this.

Patients with uncontrolled infections, other autoimmune diseases, pregnancy or lactation were excluded. Orbital computed tomography, thyroid ultrasound, serum thyroxine and TRAb, and clinical symptoms together informed the diagnoses. Researchers took RNA transcripts and amplified the TCR beta CDR3 regions from them. The HTBI primer set drove a first-round RT-PCR of the TCR CDR3. MiXCR was run by TCRdb on the multiplex PCR reads, yielding one entry per CDR3 protein. This table holds 480,000 or so distinct CDR3 sequences, over 45% found once. Sample: peripheral blood or thyroid tissue (not recorded which). The receptor's source is an adult woman with Graves' disease, either hyperthyroidism or ophthalmopathy (not recorded which). The rearrangement joins TRBV12-3 or TRBV12-4 to TRBJ2-2; D possibly uses TRBD1 or TRBD2 (5 bases each). The CDR3 DNA reads TGTGCCAGCAGTTTTGGGGCCACCGGGGAGCGGTTTTTT. Translating gives CASSFGATGERFF.